This TCR beta chain was profiled in a study of T-cell reconstitution after alpha-beta-depleted transplantation in children. Findings of the study overall: Reportedly, roughly two months post-transplant, alpha-beta T cells arose from several hundred expanded graft clones.

Trimming cost V 5 bases and J 11 bases, with 9 bases left between them. Germline V gene lookup returns CDR1 MDHEN and CDR2 SYDVKM. There are 10 residues in the CDR3. As it was prepared, the TCRbeta library received unique molecular identifiers. Each CDR3 protein is one row after TCRdb ran MiXCR on the PCR reads. The sample consists of some 450,000 distinct CDR3 sequences, approximately 42% of them appearing once. The table lists this clonotype with a count of one. What it binds is unknown. This receptor was obtained from a girl aged 2-10 years with aplastic anemia, due to receive a stem cell transplant. The sample was PBMCs, taken before TCRalphabeta/CD19-depleted stem cell transplant. J is TRBJ1-1 and V is TRBV28, with D unclear. CDR3 DNA sequence: TGTGCCAGCAGTAGGGTCCAGGCTTTCTTT. Translation: CASSRVQAFF.